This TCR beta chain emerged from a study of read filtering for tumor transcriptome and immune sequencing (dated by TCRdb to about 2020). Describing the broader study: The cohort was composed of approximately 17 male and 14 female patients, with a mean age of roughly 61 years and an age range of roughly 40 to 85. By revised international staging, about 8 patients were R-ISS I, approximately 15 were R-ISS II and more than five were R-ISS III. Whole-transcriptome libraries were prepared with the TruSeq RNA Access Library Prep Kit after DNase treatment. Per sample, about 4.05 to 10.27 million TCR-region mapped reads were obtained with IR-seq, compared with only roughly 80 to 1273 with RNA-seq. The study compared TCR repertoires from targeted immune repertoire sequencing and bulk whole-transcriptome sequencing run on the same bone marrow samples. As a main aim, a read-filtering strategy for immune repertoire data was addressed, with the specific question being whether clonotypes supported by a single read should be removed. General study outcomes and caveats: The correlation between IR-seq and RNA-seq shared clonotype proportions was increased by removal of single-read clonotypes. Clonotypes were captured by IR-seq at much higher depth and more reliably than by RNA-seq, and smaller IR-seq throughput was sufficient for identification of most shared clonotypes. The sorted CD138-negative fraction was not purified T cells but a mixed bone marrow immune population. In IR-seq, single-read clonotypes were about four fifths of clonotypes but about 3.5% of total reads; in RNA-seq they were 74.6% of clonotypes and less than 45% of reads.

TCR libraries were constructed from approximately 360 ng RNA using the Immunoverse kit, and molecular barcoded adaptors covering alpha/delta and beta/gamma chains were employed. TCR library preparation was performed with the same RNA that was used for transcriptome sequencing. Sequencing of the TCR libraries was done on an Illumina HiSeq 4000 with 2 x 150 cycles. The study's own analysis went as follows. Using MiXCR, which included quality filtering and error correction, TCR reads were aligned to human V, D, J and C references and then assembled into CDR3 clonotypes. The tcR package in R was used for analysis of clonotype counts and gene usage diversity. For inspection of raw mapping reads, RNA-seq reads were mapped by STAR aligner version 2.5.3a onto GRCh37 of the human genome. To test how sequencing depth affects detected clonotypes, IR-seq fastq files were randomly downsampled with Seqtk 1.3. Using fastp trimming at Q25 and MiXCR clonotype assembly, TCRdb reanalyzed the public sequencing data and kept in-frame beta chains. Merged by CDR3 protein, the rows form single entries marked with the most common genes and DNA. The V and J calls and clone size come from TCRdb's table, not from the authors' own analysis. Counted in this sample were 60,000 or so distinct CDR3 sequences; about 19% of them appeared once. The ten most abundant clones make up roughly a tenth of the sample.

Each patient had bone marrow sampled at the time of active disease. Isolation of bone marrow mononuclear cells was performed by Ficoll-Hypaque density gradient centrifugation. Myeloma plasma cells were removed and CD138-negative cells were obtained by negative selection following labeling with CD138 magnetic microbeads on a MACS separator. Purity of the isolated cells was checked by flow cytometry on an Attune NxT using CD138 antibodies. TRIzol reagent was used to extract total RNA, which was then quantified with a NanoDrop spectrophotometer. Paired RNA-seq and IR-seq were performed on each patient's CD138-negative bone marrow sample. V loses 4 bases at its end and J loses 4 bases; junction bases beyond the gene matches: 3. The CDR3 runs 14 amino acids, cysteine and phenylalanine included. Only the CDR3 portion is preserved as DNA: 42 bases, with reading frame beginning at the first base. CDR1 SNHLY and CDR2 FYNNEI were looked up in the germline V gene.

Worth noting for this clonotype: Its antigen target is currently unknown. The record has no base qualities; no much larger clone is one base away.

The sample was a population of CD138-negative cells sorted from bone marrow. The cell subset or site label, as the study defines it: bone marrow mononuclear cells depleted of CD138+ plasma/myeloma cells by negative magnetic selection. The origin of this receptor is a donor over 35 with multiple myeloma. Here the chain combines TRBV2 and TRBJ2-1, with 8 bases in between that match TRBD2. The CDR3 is CASSVTSEYNEQFF. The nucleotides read TGTGCCAGCAGTGTGACTAGCGAGTACAATGAGCAGTTCTTC.